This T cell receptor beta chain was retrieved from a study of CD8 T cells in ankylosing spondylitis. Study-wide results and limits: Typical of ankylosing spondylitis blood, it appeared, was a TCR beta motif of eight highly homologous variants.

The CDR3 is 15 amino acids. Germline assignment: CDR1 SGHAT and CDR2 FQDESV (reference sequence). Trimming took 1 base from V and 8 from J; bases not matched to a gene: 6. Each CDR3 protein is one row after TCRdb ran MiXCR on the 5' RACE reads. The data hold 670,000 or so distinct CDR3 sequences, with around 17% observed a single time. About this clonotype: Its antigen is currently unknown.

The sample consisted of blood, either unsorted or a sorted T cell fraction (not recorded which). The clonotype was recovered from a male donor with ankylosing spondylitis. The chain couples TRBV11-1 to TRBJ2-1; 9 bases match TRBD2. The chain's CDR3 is CASSLGAGGPHEQFF. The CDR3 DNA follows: TGTGCCAGCAGCTTAGGGGCGGGAGGGCCCCATGAGCAGTTCTTC. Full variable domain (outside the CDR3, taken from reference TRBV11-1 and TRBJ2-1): EAEVAQSPRYKITEKSQAVAFWCDPISGHATLYWYRQILGQGPELLVQFQDESVVDDSQLPKDRFSAERLKGVDSTLKIQPAELGDSAMYLCASSLGAGGPHEQFFGPGTRLTVL.